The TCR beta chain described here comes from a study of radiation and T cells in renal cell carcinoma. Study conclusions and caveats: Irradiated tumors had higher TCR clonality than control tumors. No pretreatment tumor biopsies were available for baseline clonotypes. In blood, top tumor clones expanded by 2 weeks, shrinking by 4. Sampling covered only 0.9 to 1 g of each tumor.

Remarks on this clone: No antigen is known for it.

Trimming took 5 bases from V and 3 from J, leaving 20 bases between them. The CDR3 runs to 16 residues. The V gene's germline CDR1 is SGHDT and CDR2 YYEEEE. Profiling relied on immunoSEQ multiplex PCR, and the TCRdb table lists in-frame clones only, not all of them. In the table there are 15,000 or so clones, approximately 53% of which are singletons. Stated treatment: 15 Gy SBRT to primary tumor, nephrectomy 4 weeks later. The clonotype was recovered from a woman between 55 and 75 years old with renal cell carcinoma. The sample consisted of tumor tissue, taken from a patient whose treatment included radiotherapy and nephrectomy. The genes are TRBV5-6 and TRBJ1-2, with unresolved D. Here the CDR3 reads CASSHWSGGQYYGYTF. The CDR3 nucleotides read TGTGCCAGCAGTCACTGGTCGGGTGGCCAGTACTATGGCTACACCTTC.